Listed below are T cell receptor beta chains from one sample, sequenced in a study of blood T cell repertoires in COVID-19. Using immunoSEQ multiplex PCR, the repertoire was profiled, and TCRdb retains in-frame clones only, with some absent. The table has about 100,000 clones, 90% seen once; the top ten hold around 5.1%. Source material: peripheral blood. The receptor source for this set is a man aged 45 to 65 with acute or convalescent COVID-19. Both conserved end residues are part of each CDR3. Fields, in order: J gene, CDR3 length, D gene, V gene, clone size, CDR3 protein, CDR3 DNA. The D gene is left open where the match is weak. Expanded clones get a size class; other rows say once, few or many, or leave the size out.

j_call: TRBJ1-4
cdr3_length: 15
d_call: -
v_call: TRBV14
clone_size: -
cdr3_aa: CASSQTTSKGEKLFF
cdr3_nt: TGTGCCAGCAGCCAAACTACCTCAAAGGGGGAAAAACTGTTTTTT

j_call: TRBJ1-2
cdr3_length: 13
d_call: TRBD1
v_call: TRBV4-1
clone_size: -
cdr3_aa: CASSHTGGYGYTF
cdr3_nt: TGCGCCAGCAGCCACACAGGGGGCTATGGCTACACCTTC

j_call: TRBJ2-5
cdr3_length: 15
d_call: -
v_call: TRBV19
clone_size: -
cdr3_aa: CASRGRSGKEETQYF
cdr3_nt: TGTGCCAGTAGGGGAAGGAGCGGAAAGGAAGAGACCCAGTACTTC

j_call: TRBJ2-1
cdr3_length: 17
d_call: -
v_call: TRBV3-1/TRBV3-2
clone_size: -
cdr3_aa: CASSQEPPGLGYNEQFF
cdr3_nt: TGTGCCAGCAGCCAAGAACCCCCGGGACTCGGCTACAATGAGCAGTTCTTC

j_call: TRBJ2-7
cdr3_length: 11
d_call: -
v_call: TRBV7-2
clone_size: -
cdr3_aa: CASSEHYEQYF
cdr3_nt: TGTGCCAGCAGCGAGCATTACGAGCAGTACTTC

j_call: TRBJ2-3
cdr3_length: 15
d_call: TRBD2
v_call: TRBV7-2
clone_size: -
cdr3_aa: CASSFAGASLNTQYF
cdr3_nt: TGTGCCAGCAGCTTCGCGGGAGCCTCGCTGAATACGCAGTATTTT

j_call: TRBJ1-6
cdr3_length: 14
d_call: -
v_call: TRBV2
clone_size: -
cdr3_aa: CASSAPPRYSPLHF
cdr3_nt: TGTGCCAGCAGTGCCCCCCCGAGGTATTCACCCCTCCACTTT

j_call: TRBJ1-1
cdr3_length: 11
d_call: -
v_call: TRBV12-3/TRBV12-4
clone_size: -
cdr3_aa: CASSTATEAFF
cdr3_nt: TGTGCCAGCAGTACAGCCACTGAAGCTTTCTTT

j_call: TRBJ2-3
cdr3_length: 15
d_call: -
v_call: TRBV5-6
clone_size: -
cdr3_aa: CASSLPSQGRNTQYF
cdr3_nt: TGTGCCAGCAGCTTACCCTCTCAGGGGAGAAATACGCAGTATTTT

j_call: TRBJ1-2
cdr3_length: 17
d_call: -
v_call: TRBV14
clone_size: -
cdr3_aa: CASSQGQSLGANYGYTF
cdr3_nt: TGTGCCAGCAGCCAAGGACAGAGCCTAGGGGCTAACTATGGCTACACCTTC

j_call: TRBJ1-4
cdr3_length: 14
d_call: -
v_call: TRBV5-4
clone_size: -
cdr3_aa: CASSFRGNNEKLFF
cdr3_nt: TGTGCCAGCAGCTTCAGGGGTAATAATGAAAAACTGTTTTTT

j_call: TRBJ1-1
cdr3_length: 14
d_call: TRBD1
v_call: TRBV11-2
clone_size: -
cdr3_aa: CASSLGTGFTEAFF
cdr3_nt: TGTGCCAGCAGCCTGGGGACAGGGTTCACTGAAGCTTTCTTT

j_call: TRBJ2-7
cdr3_length: 16
d_call: TRBD2
v_call: TRBV7-2
clone_size: once
cdr3_aa: CASSPYLAGGPYEQYF
cdr3_nt: TGTGCCAGCAGCCCGTACTTAGCGGGAGGGCCCTACGAGCAGTACTTC

j_call: TRBJ2-7
cdr3_length: 11
d_call: -
v_call: TRBV5-1
clone_size: -
cdr3_aa: CASSLGYEQYF
cdr3_nt: TGCGCCAGCAGCCTCGGTTACGAGCAGTACTTC

j_call: TRBJ2-1
cdr3_length: 14
d_call: TRBD2
v_call: TRBV6-1
clone_size: -
cdr3_aa: CASSERGTSNEQFF
cdr3_nt: TGTGCCAGCAGTGAAAGGGGGACTAGCAATGAGCAGTTCTTC

j_call: TRBJ2-3
cdr3_length: 14
d_call: TRBD1
v_call: TRBV5-8
clone_size: -
cdr3_aa: CASSPGTGPDTQYF
cdr3_nt: TGTGCCAGCAGCCCCGGGACAGGGCCAGATACGCAGTATTTT

j_call: TRBJ1-3
cdr3_length: 17
d_call: -
v_call: TRBV18
clone_size: once
cdr3_aa: CASSPPIAGSSGNTIYF
cdr3_nt: TGTGCCAGCTCACCCCCAATAGCAGGGTCCTCTGGAAACACCATATATTTT

j_call: TRBJ2-1
cdr3_length: 17
d_call: -
v_call: TRBV9
clone_size: -
cdr3_aa: CASSVELAGWDRDEQFF
cdr3_nt: TGTGCCAGCAGCGTAGAGTTGGCGGGATGGGATCGGGATGAGCAGTTCTTC

j_call: TRBJ2-7
cdr3_length: 14
d_call: -
v_call: TRBV9
clone_size: -
cdr3_aa: CASSVDERAYEQYF
cdr3_nt: TGTGCCAGCAGCGTAGATGAGCGAGCCTACGAGCAGTACTTC

j_call: TRBJ2-7
cdr3_length: 16
d_call: TRBD2
v_call: TRBV11-2
clone_size: -
cdr3_aa: CASSLDLGGGTYEQYF
cdr3_nt: TGTGCCAGCAGCTTAGATTTGGGCGGGGGAACCTACGAGCAGTACTTC

j_call: TRBJ2-1
cdr3_length: 15
d_call: -
v_call: TRBV29-1
clone_size: -
cdr3_aa: CSVVVRGFSYNEQFF
cdr3_nt: TGCAGCGTTGTTGTCAGGGGTTTCTCCTACAATGAGCAGTTCTTC

j_call: TRBJ2-3
cdr3_length: 16
d_call: -
v_call: TRBV6-5
clone_size: -
cdr3_aa: CASSSILASSTDTQYF
cdr3_nt: TGTGCCAGCAGTTCTATCCTAGCGAGTAGCACAGATACGCAGTATTTT

j_call: TRBJ1-1
cdr3_length: 13
d_call: -
v_call: TRBV6-5
clone_size: -
cdr3_aa: CASSYSRNTEAFF
cdr3_nt: TGTGCCAGCAGTTACTCGCGGAACACTGAAGCTTTCTTT

j_call: TRBJ1-2
cdr3_length: 14
d_call: -
v_call: TRBV9
clone_size: -
cdr3_aa: CASSVAGGDYGYTF
cdr3_nt: TGTGCCAGCAGCGTAGCGGGGGGAGACTATGGCTACACCTTC